This TCR beta chain was obtained from a study of blood T cell repertoires in COVID-19. Study in general: Acute-phase and convalescent COVID-19 samples originated in the United States, Italy and Spain. PBMCs, B-cell-depleted T cells, or T cells provided the cDNA or gDNA that made up the material.

This CDR3 comprises 13 residues. Trimming removed 10 bases at V and 7 bases at J, with 14 bases between. CDR1 and CDR2 from the germline V gene are MNHNY and SVGAGI (reference sequence). Per the original data handling: Amplification from reference gene primers served as the basis for estimated nucleated cell counts. Sequencing used immunoSEQ multiplex PCR; TCRdb keeps in-frame clones, though not all of them. D and trimming come from the DNA, and the V and J calls and clone size come from that table. Of fewer than 250,000 clones listed, roughly 80% are singletons. The chain couples TRBV6-6 to TRBJ1-6; D remains unclear. The receptor was isolated from a woman between 50 and 59 years old with acute or convalescent COVID-19. The material sequenced was peripheral blood. CDR3 DNA: TGTGCCACTCGGGGTATGGAGAATTCACCCCTCCACTTT. Translated, it gives CATRGMENSPLHF.